This T cell receptor beta chain was captured by sequencing in a study of blood T cell repertoires in COVID-19. Study-level information: There were acute and convalescent COVID-19 samples, and they came from the United States, Italy and Spain. T cells, B-cell-depleted T cells, or PBMCs supplied cDNA or gDNA.

Original processing methods: Reference gene primer amplification gave nucleated cell count estimates. Generated by immunoSEQ multiplex PCR, the TCRdb table keeps only in-frame clones and is missing some. D and trimming were read from the DNA, whereas the V and J calls and clone size are those reported in that table. The sample has 140,000 to 150,000 clones, approximately 85% seen once. The CDR3 is made up of 16 amino acids. Germline V CDR1 and CDR2: MGHRA, YSYEKL. Trimming took off 1 base at V and 1 base at J, with 14 bases between the two ends. The chain couples TRBV4-1 to TRBJ2-7; tentatively, D is TRBD2 (5 bases). The specimen sequenced was peripheral blood. This receptor was obtained from a man aged 70-80 years with acute or convalescent COVID-19. The CDR3 spells CASSQGAIGVSYEQYF. CDR3 in DNA: TGCGCCAGCAGCCAAGGAGCGATCGGGGTTTCCTACGAGCAGTACTTC.